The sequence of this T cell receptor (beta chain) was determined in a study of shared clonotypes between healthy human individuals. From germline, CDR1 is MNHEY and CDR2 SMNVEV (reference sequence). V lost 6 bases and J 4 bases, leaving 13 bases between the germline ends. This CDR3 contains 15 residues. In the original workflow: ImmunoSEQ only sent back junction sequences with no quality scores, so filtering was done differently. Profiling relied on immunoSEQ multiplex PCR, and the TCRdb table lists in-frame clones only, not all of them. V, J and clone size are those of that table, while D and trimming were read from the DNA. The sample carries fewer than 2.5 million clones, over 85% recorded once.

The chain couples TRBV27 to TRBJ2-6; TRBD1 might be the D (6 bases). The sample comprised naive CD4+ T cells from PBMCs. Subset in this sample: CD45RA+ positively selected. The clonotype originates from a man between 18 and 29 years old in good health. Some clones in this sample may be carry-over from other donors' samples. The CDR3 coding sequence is TGTGCCAGCAGCCGGATCGGGACAGGGGCCAACGTCCTGACTTTC. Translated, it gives CASSRIGTGANVLTF.